The 14 T cell receptor beta chains presented below share a single source sample, sequenced in a study of control samples from healthy donors and cancer patients. Only in-frame clones appear in the TCRdb table, and some are missing; sequencing was by immunoSEQ multiplex PCR. The sample has fewer than 130,000 clones, 88% seen once. Material: PBMCs. These receptors were obtained from a woman aged 60-75 years with lung cancer.

The genes are TRBV6-5 and TRBJ1-5; D may be TRBD1 (5 bases). The CDR3 sequence is 14 residues long. The germline V gene encodes CDR1 MNHEY and CDR2 SVGAGI. V shed 7 bases and J shed 7 bases, with 17 bases lying between them. The CDR3 sequence: CASTPEEGWQPQHF. In DNA, the CDR3 is TGTGCCAGCACCCCAGAGGAGGGGTGGCAGCCCCAGCATTTT.

In its sample, this clone was seen a few times. This chain uses TRBV5-4 with TRBJ2-7; 11 bases are shared with TRBD2. This CDR3 has 15 residues. V gave up 4 bases and J gave up 5 bases; unmatched junction bases: 8. Germline V gene data show CDR1 as SGHNT and CDR2 as YYREEE (reference sequence). CDR3 loop: CASSPKGGLADEQYF. CDR3 DNA: TGTGCCAGCAGCCCTAAAGGGGGACTAGCGGACGAGCAGTACTTC.

The genes are TRBV18 and TRBJ1-1; a possible D gene is TRBD1 (5 bases). CDR3 size: 17 residues. The V gene lost 1 base and the J gene lost 1 base, with 16 bases spanning the gap. Germline V gene sequence: CDR1 KGHSH, CDR2 LQKENI. The CDR3: CASSPLQGRGSNTEAFF. The CDR3 coding sequence is TGTGCCAGCTCACCACTCCAGGGAAGGGGCTCGAACACTGAAGCTTTCTTT.

The rearrangement joins TRBV19 to TRBJ2-3, with 7 nucleotides matching TRBD1. Germline CDR1 LNHDA, CDR2 SQIVND (reference sequence). Trimming took 4 bases from V and 0 from J; bases not matched to a gene: 7. CDR3 length: 16 amino acids. The CDR3 region has the DNA TGTGCCAGTAGTACCACCGGGACAGCTAGCACAGATACGCAGTATTTT. This encodes CASSTTGTASTDTQYF.

V is TRBV5-4 and J is TRBJ2-7; TRBD1 or TRBD2 may be the D gene (5 bases each). Germline V gene data show CDR1 as SGHNT and CDR2 as YYREEE (reference sequence). The V gene lost 0 bases and the J gene lost 4 bases, with 11 bases spanning the gap. The CDR3 totals 14 residues. The chain's CDR3 is CASSLGDGPYEQYF. The CDR3 bases are TGTGCCAGCAGCTTGGGGGACGGGCCTTACGAGCAGTACTTC.

The J gene is TRBJ1-1, the V gene TRBV6-1, with D maybe TRBD1 (5 bases). The CDR3 is made up of 13 amino acids. V lost 2 bases to trimming and J lost 4 bases, with 8 bases between them. Germline V gives CDR1 MNHNS, CDR2 SASEGT. The CDR3 loop is CASSEQGGTEAFF. The CDR3 nucleotides read TGTGCCAGCAGTGAACAGGGTGGCACTGAAGCTTTCTTT.

The chain couples TRBV7-8 to TRBJ1-2; the match to TRBD1 covers 7 bases. V lost 5 bases and J lost 0; bases outside the gene matches: 9. The CDR3 consists of 16 residues. CDR1 and CDR2 (germline): SGHVS, FQNEAQ. CDR3 coding DNA: TGTGCCAGCAGCCTGGCCTCCGGGACAGCTAACTATGGCTACACCTTC. Translated, it gives CASSLASGTANYGYTF.

This chain uses TRBV5-1 with TRBJ2-1; 8 bases map to TRBD2. This CDR3 has 15 amino acids. V gave up 5 bases and J gave up 3 bases; unmatched junction bases: 7. Germline assignment: CDR1 SGHRS and CDR2 YFSETQ. The CDR3 sequence is CASSEGLADYNEQFF. For the CDR3, the DNA is TGCGCCAGCAGTGAAGGACTAGCAGACTACAATGAGCAGTTCTTC.

In nucleotides, the CDR3 is TGTGCCACCAGTGACCCGACAGGGGACAGGGATACCTACGAGCAGTACTTC. Protein product: CATSDPTGDRDTYEQYF. The rearrangement links TRBV24-1 to TRBJ2-7, with TRBD1 identical over 9 bases. Germline loops: CDR1 KGHDR, CDR2 SFDVKD. CDR3 length: 17 residues. J lost 2 bases, V lost 4 bases, and 11 bases had no gene match.

The J gene is TRBJ1-6, the V gene TRBV19; 7 nucleotides line up with TRBD1. V shed 3 bases and J 4 bases; nucleotides not matched to a gene: 15. Germline V CDR1 and CDR2: LNHDA, SQIVND (reference sequence). The CDR3 sequence is 19 residues long. CDR3 amino acids: CASSMPTGDSLSYNSPLHF. The CDR3 coding sequence is TGTGCCAGTAGTATGCCCACTGGGGACAGTCTATCGTATAATTCACCCCTCCACTTT. The entire variable domain, with the rest obtained from reference TRBV19 and TRBJ1-6, is as follows: DGGITQSPKYLFRKEGQNVTLSCEQNLNHDAMYWYRQDPGQGLRLIYYSQIVNDFQKGDIAEGYSVSREKKESFPLTVTSAQKNPTAFYLCASSMPTGDSLSYNSPLHFGNGTRLTVT.

This clone was counted only a few times. The chain combines TRBV5-4 with TRBJ2-3, with TRBD2 matching 10 bases. J was trimmed by 4 bases and V by 3 bases; bases with no gene match: 20. The CDR3 sequence is 20 residues long. CDR1 is SGHNT and CDR2 is YYREEE in the germline V gene (reference sequence). The DNA of the CDR3 is TGTGCCAGCAGCTCTACACTAGCGGGGCGTATACGCGGAAAGGCAGATACGCAGTATTTT. Protein sequence: CASSSTLAGRIRGKADTQYF.

The chain recombines TRBV7-2 with TRBJ2-1, with 7 bases lining up with TRBD1. Germline trimming cut 5 bases from V and 7 bases from J; bases unmatched to any gene: 8. CDR3 size: 14 residues. From germline, CDR1 is SGHTA and CDR2 FQGNSA. The CDR3 sequence: CASSTRQGWNEQFF. In nucleotides, the CDR3 is TGTGCCAGCAGCACGAGACAGGGCTGGAATGAGCAGTTCTTC.

The chain combines TRBV3-1 (or the pseudogene TRBV3-2) with TRBJ2-7, with D hard to call. Trimming removed 4 bases at V and 0 bases at J, with 19 bases between. Per germline, CDR1 LGHDT and CDR2 YNNKEL (reference sequence). The CDR3 is made up of 17 amino acids. The CDR3 loop reads CASSLSTRFFSSYEQYF. In nucleotides, the CDR3 is TGTGCCAGCAGCCTATCGACAAGATTCTTCAGCTCCTACGAGCAGTACTTC.

The chain joins TRBV29-1 to TRBJ2-7; TRBD1 matches at 7 bases. The CDR3 is 12 residues long. Germline CDR1 and CDR2: SQVTM and ANQGSEA. Unmatched junction bases numbered 5, after V lost 5 bases and J lost 4 bases. The CDR3 coding sequence is TGCAGCGTTTCCCACAGGGGATACGAGCAGTACTTC. Translation: CSVSHRGYEQYF.